The next 18 T cell receptor beta chains were all read from a single sample in a study of blood T cell repertoires in COVID-19. Profiled with immunoSEQ multiplex PCR; TCRdb holds only in-frame clones, not every one. This table holds about 38,000 clones, approximately 80% found once. The material sequenced was peripheral blood. These receptors were obtained from a man aged 50-60 years with active COVID-19.

The J gene is TRBJ1-2, the V gene TRBV19; D remains unclear. This CDR3 is 14 amino acids long. Germline V gene data show CDR1 as LNHDA and CDR2 as SQIVND (reference sequence). V was cut by 4 bases and J by 0 bases, with 9 bases left in between. The CDR3 here is CASSREIANYGYTF. DNA of the CDR3: TGTGCCAGTAGTAGGGAGATCGCTAACTATGGCTACACCTTC.

The V call is TRBV15, the J call TRBJ2-7, with a possible D match to TRBD1 (6 bases). CDR3 length: 17 residues. Germline CDR1 LNHNV, CDR2 YYDKDF (reference sequence). Trimming took off 0 bases at V and 4 bases at J, with 19 bases between the two ends. The CDR3 sequence: CATSRDPQQGPPYEQYF. In nucleotides, the CDR3 is TGTGCCACCAGCAGAGATCCCCAACAGGGACCCCCTTACGAGCAGTACTTC.

This clone was counted once. The gene calls are TRBV6-1 and TRBJ1-5, with D maybe TRBD1 (5 bases). V shed 1 base and J shed 0 bases, with 10 bases lying between them. The CDR3 is made up of 16 amino acids. The V gene's germline CDR1 is MNHNS and CDR2 SASEGT. The CDR3 nucleotides are TGTGCCAGCAGTGAAGACGACAGAGATAGCAATCAGCCCCAGCATTTT. Protein: CASSEDDRDSNQPQHF.

The gene calls are TRBV3-1 (or the pseudogene TRBV3-2) and TRBJ2-7; D remains unclear. V lost 1 base, J lost 6 bases, and 10 bases lay in between. The CDR3 has 13 amino acids. Per the germline V gene, CDR1 is LGHDT and CDR2 is YNNKEL (reference sequence). In DNA, the CDR3 is TGTGCCAGCAGCCAAGTGAGTCAAAGCGAGCAGTACTTC. It codes for CASSQVSQSEQYF.

The V gene is TRBV5-4, the J gene TRBJ1-6, with 7 bases identical to TRBD1. The germline gives CDR1 SGHNT, CDR2 YYREEE (reference sequence). Trimming at V came to 4 bases and at J to 10 bases, leaving 8 bases not matched to a gene. The CDR3 runs to 14 residues. The CDR3 reads CASSRDRVNSPLHF. DNA of the CDR3: TGTGCCAGCAGCCGAGACAGGGTCAACTCACCCCTCCACTTT.

The V gene is TRBV3-1 (or the pseudogene TRBV3-2), the J gene TRBJ1-1, with 8 bases matching TRBD1. CDR3 length: 11 amino acids. With V trimmed by 6 bases and J by 11 bases, 5 bases remained unmatched. Per the germline V gene, CDR1 is LGHDT and CDR2 is YNNKEL (reference sequence). The CDR3 protein is CASSLQGAAFF. Here the CDR3 DNA reads TGTGCCAGCAGTCTTCAGGGGGCTGCTTTCTTT.

The rearrangement uses TRBV28 and TRBJ2-2; TRBD2 matches at 7 bases. This CDR3 is built from 14 residues. J gave up 7 bases and V 6 bases, and 8 bases lay outside the gene matches. CDR1 and CDR2 (germline): MDHEN, SYDVKM. CDR3 region: CASSLLGRDGELFF. The DNA of the CDR3 is TGTGCCAGCAGCCTTCTTGGGAGGGACGGGGAGCTGTTTTTT. The whole variable domain, filled in from reference TRBV28 and TRBJ2-2, reads DVKVTQSSRYLVKRTGEKVFLECVQDMDHENMFWYRQDPGLGLRLIYFSYDVKMKEKGDIPEGYSVSREKKERFSLILESASTNQTSMYLCASSLLGRDGELFFGEGSRLTVL.

The chain links TRBV10-1 to TRBJ2-3; the D is unclear. CDR3 size: 13 residues. V lost 5 bases, J lost 3 bases, and 9 bases lay in between. Germline CDR1 reads WNHNN; CDR2 reads SYGVQD (reference sequence). The CDR3 loop reads CASSKIQTDTQYF. The CDR3 coding sequence is TGCGCCAGCAGTAAAATACAAACAGATACGCAGTATTTT.

This chain uses TRBV6-2 or TRBV6-3 with TRBJ2-5, with TRBD1 as a possible D gene (5 bases). Trimming removed 0 bases from V and 5 bases from J, with 10 bases in between. The germline gives CDR1 MNHEY, CDR2 SVGEGT. The CDR3 spans 14 residues. Written as DNA, the CDR3 is TGTGCCAGCAGTTACTCGATACAGGTGGAGACCCAGTACTTC. Amino acid sequence: CASSYSIQVETQYF.

This sequence joins TRBV4-3 and TRBJ2-1; 8 bases are a match to TRBD2. CDR1 LGHNA and CDR2 YSLEER come from the germline V gene. J was trimmed by 10 bases and V by 3 bases; bases with no gene match: 5. The CDR3 spans 13 residues. This chain's CDR3 is CASSHGGDGEQFF. In nucleotides, the CDR3 is TGCGCCAGCAGCCACGGGGGGGACGGGGAGCAGTTCTTC.

This clone was picked up a small number of times. In DNA, the CDR3 is TGCGCCAGCAGCCATACCAGACGAGGAAATGGCTACACCTTC. Translation: CASSHTRRGNGYTF. V is TRBV5-1 and J is TRBJ1-2; D not resolved. Germline CDR1 SGHRS, CDR2 YFSETQ. The V end lost 4 bases, the J end lost 6 bases, and 16 bases lay between the germline ends. CDR3 size: 14 residues.

V is TRBV24-1 and J is TRBJ1-5; 7 nucleotides match TRBD1. Germline CDR1 reads KGHDR; CDR2 reads SFDVKD. This CDR3 region has 15 residues. V lost 9 bases and J lost 2; bases outside the gene matches: 9. CDR3 DNA sequence: TGTGCCACCTCCCCCAGGGGGAACGGCAATCAGCCCCAGCATTTT. Its translation: CATSPRGNGNQPQHF.

The J gene is TRBJ1-6, the V gene TRBV5-1; D gene ambiguous. The CDR3 runs 16 residues. Trimming left V 4 bases short and J 0 bases short, with 11 bases between. CDR1 and CDR2 from the germline V gene are SGHRS and YFSETQ. The CDR3 sequence: CASSPDGSSYNSPLHF. CDR3 in DNA: TGCGCCAGCAGCCCGGACGGGAGCTCCTATAATTCACCCCTCCACTTT.

The sample holds a few counts of this clone. The V call is TRBV5-4, the J call TRBJ1-1; no firm D call. Trimming took 0 bases from V and 1 from J, leaving 7 bases between them. Germline V gene sequence: CDR1 SGHNT, CDR2 YYREEE (reference sequence). There are 14 residues in the CDR3. The CDR3 loop is CASSLGQQNTEAFF. The DNA for the CDR3 is TGTGCCAGCAGCTTGGGGCAACAGAACACTGAAGCTTTCTTT.

The V gene is TRBV5-4, the J gene TRBJ1-6, with D possibly TRBD1 on 5 matching bases. The CDR3 covers 13 residues. V was shortened by 10 bases and J by 13 bases, with 21 bases between the two germline ends. In germline, CDR1 is SGHNT, CDR2 YYREEE (reference sequence). CDR3 in DNA: TGTGCCTTCCGGGGGAACTTTGATGCTCCCCTCCACTTT. Protein sequence: CAFRGNFDAPLHF.

The chain combines TRBV21-1 with TRBJ1-1; the table assigns TRBD1, which was not confirmed against the DNA. TRBV21-1 is labeled a pseudogene. The CDR3 extends over 15 amino acids. This chain's CDR3 is CASDDRGRNNTEAFF. The DNA for the CDR3 is TGTGCCAGCGACGACAGGGGGAGAAATAACACTGAAGCTTTCTTT.

The V call is TRBV11-3, the J call TRBJ2-2, with D perhaps matching TRBD1 (6 bases). The CDR3 sequence is 20 residues long. CDR1 is SGHNT, CDR2 YENEEA, per germline. Trimming removed 1 base at V and 2 bases at J, with 23 bases between. CDR3 residues: CASSLARIGTFGPNTGELFF. The DNA for the CDR3 is TGTGCCAGCAGCTTAGCCCGAATCGGGACATTCGGGCCTAACACCGGGGAGCTGTTTTTT.

The chain combines TRBV10-3 with TRBJ2-7, with D perhaps matching TRBD2 (6 bases). V lost 2 bases and J lost 3, with 20 bases in between. The CDR3 runs 17 residues. Germline V gives CDR1 ENHRY, CDR2 SYGVKD. The CDR3 coding sequence is TGTGCCATCAGTGAGCCAAAACCAGGGACTGCCTTCTACGAGCAGTACTTC. The encoded protein is CAISEPKPGTAFYEQYF.